A selection of T cell receptor beta chains follows, all from one sample in a study of Ad26.COV2.S vaccination and SARS-CoV-2 variants. TCRdb keeps only in-frame clones here, not all; method: immunoSEQ multiplex PCR. This sample carries 450,000 to 550,000 clones, 75% to 90% of them seen once, and the ten largest clones take around 2.6%. Sequencing used peripheral blood, obtained in a trial of Ad26.COV2.S vaccine versus placebo. These receptors were collected from a person aged 18 to 65 who received the Ad26.COV2.S COVID-19 vaccine or a placebo. The CDR3 runs from the conserved cysteine through the conserved F or W. The D gene is left open where the match is weak. The size entry is marked missing in some rows and otherwise reads once, few, many or a size class.

CASSSGTRGTGELFF TGCGCCAGCAGCTCGGGCACCCGGGGCACCGGGGAGCTGTTTTTT TRBJ2-2 TRBV5-1 - -
CASTSLTLRQYF TGTGCCAGCACCTCCCTGACTCTCCGGCAGTATTTT TRBJ2-3 TRBV12-3/TRBV12-4 - -
CASSEGSGRALEQFF TGCGCCAGCAGTGAGGGTAGCGGGAGGGCCCTTGAGCAGTTCTTC TRBJ2-1 TRBV10-2 TRBD2 -
CASSLTVRPGNTIYF TGTGCCAGCAGCTTAACGGTCCGTCCTGGAAACACCATATATTTT TRBJ1-3 TRBV7-8 - once
CASTRIASSEANYGYTF TGTGCCAGCACCCGTATCGCGTCCTCAGAAGCTAACTATGGCTACACCTTC TRBJ1-2 TRBV5-5 - -
CATQDRAGAQETQYF TGTGCCACTCAAGACCGGGCGGGCGCCCAAGAGACCCAGTACTTC TRBJ2-5 TRBV24-1 - once
CASSSSQGVALGEAFF TGTGCCAGCAGCTCGTCACAGGGCGTAGCCCTAGGGGAAGCTTTCTTT TRBJ1-1 TRBV5-6 - -
CASSSVVNNSPLHF TGTGCCAGCAGCTCCGTAGTGAACAATTCACCCCTCCACTTT TRBJ1-6 TRBV7-6 - -
CASSPFVQVGANEKLFF TGCGCCAGCAGCCCTTTTGTGCAGGTGGGGGCTAATGAAAAACTGTTTTTT TRBJ1-4 TRBV5-1 - -
CASSLTPSGGAPQTQYF TGTGCCAGCAGCTTAACACCTAGCGGGGGGGCCCCCCAGACCCAGTACTTC TRBJ2-5 TRBV7-3 TRBD2 -
CASSQDLGGALTDTQYF TGCGCCAGCAGCCAAGATCTCGGGGGGGCCCTCACAGATACGCAGTATTTT TRBJ2-3 TRBV4-1 TRBD2 -
CASSLGLASDTQYF TGTGCCAGCAGCTTAGGGCTAGCGTCTGATACGCAGTATTTT TRBJ2-3 TRBV11-3 - -
CASSLGASNYGYTF TGCGCCAGCAGCTTGGGGGCAAGCAACTATGGCTACACCTTC TRBJ1-2 TRBV5-1 - -
CASSQSSYNSPLHF TGTGCCAGCAGCCAGAGCTCCTATAATTCACCCCTCCACTTT TRBJ1-6 TRBV13 - -
CASSSRGGSGSGANVLTF TGTGCCAGCAGCTCCCGAGGGGGCTCTGGGTCTGGGGCCAACGTCCTGACTTTC TRBJ2-6 TRBV5-5 TRBD1 -
CAPGLGDSPLHF TGTGCACCGGGTCTTGGGGATTCACCCCTCCACTTT TRBJ1-6 TRBV12-5 - -
CASTEDRGIYNSPLHF TGTGCCAGCACCGAGGACAGGGGAATCTATAATTCACCCCTCCACTTT TRBJ1-6 TRBV11-1 TRBD1 -
CAISEEGEQGSNYGYTF TGTGCCATCAGTGAGGAAGGCGAACAGGGGTCTAACTATGGCTACACCTTC TRBJ1-2 TRBV10-3 TRBD1 -
CASSAGPEAEAFF TGCGCCAGCAGCGCCGGCCCTGAGGCTGAAGCTTTCTTT TRBJ1-1 TRBV5-1 - -